The sequence of this T cell receptor beta chain was determined in a study of cytomegalovirus exposure and HLA in healthy donors. The CDR3 is made up of 15 amino acids. Germline trimming cut 4 bases from V and 7 bases from J; bases unmatched to any gene: 11. Germline V gives CDR1 SGHVS, CDR2 FQNEAQ. PCR primers comprised 60 Vbeta and 13 Jbeta primers. Clones were read by immunoSEQ multiplex PCR, and TCRdb kept only the in-frame ones, dropping some. In the table there are 150,000 to 200,000 clones, 78% of which are singletons. J is TRBJ2-5 and V is TRBV7-8; 8 bases match TRBD2. Sequencing was done on a sample of PBMCs. The receptor was derived from a woman in her thirties or forties in good health and CMV-seropositive. The CDR3 DNA sequence: TGTGCCAGCAGCTCGTCGGGCGGGGGGCACCGGACCCAGTACTTC. Translating gives CASSSSGGGHRTQYF.